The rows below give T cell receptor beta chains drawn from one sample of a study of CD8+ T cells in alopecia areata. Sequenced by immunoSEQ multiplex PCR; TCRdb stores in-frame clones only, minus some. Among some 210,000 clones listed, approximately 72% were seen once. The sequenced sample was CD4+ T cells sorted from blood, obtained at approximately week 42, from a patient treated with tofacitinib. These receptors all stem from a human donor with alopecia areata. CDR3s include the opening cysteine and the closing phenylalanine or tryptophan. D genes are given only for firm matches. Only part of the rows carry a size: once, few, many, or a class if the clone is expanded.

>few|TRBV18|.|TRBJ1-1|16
TGTGCCAGCTCACCACAGGGACGGATAGAGAACACTGAAGCTTTCTTT
CASSPQGRIENTEAFF
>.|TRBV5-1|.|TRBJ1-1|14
TGCGCCAGCAGCTTCCAGGCCGGGAACACTGAAGCTTTCTTT
CASSFQAGNTEAFF
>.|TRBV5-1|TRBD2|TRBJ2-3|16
TGCGCCAGCAGCTTGGTTACACGCGGGGGAACAGATACGCAGTATTTT
CASSLVTRGGTDTQYF
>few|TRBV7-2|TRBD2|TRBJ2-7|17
TGTGCCAGCAGCTTAGAGGGAGCGGGGGCCTTAAACTACGAGCAGTACTTC
CASSLEGAGALNYEQYF
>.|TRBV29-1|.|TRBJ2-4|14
TGCAGCGTTGTAGACGGTGGCGCCAAAAACATTCAGTACTTC
CSVVDGGAKNIQYF
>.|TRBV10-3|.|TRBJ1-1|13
TGTGCCATCAGCGGGGGAAGGGGGACTGAAGCTTTCTTT
CAISGGRGTEAFF
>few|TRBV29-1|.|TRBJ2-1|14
TGCAGCGCCTCACAGCCTACAACCTACAATGAGCAGTTCTTC
CSASQPTTYNEQFF
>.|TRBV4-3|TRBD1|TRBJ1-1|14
TGCGCCAGCAGCCAAGTTGACAGGGAGGCTGAAGCTTTCTTT
CASSQVDREAEAFF
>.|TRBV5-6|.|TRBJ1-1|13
TGTGCCAGCAGCCCCACCTTTAGCGGTGAAGCTTTCTTT
CASSPTFSGEAFF
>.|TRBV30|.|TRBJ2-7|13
TGTGCCTGGACCCTTCGGGGGTCCTCGAAGCAGTACTTC
CAWTLRGSSKQYF
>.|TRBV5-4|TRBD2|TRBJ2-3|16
TGTGCCAGCAGCGGTGGGCTAGCGGGGGCCACAGATACGCAGTATTTT
CASSGGLAGATDTQYF
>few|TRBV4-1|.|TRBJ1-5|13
TGCGCCAGCAGCCAAGAAGGCGTTCAGCCCCAGCATTTT
CASSQEGVQPQHF
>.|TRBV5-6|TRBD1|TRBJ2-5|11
TGTGCCAGCAGCTGGGACAGGACCCAGTACTTC
CASSWDRTQYF
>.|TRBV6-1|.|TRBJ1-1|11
TGTGCCAGCTCGGGGAACACTGAAGCTTTCTTT
CASSGNTEAFF
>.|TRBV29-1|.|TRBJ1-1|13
TGCAGCGTTGAAGATCGAAGGGGCACTGAAGCTTTCTTT
CSVEDRRGTEAFF
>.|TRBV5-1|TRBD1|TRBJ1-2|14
TGCGCCAGCAGCTTGGAGGCGACAGGGGATGGCTACACCTTC
CASSLEATGDGYTF
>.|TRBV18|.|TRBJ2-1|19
TGTGCCAGCTCACCACCCCCCCACTACAGGACCAGCTCCTACAATGAGCAGTTCTTC
CASSPPPHYRTSSYNEQFF
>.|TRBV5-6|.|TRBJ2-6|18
TGTGCCAGCAGCTTGGGGTTCGAGACGAGCTCTGGGGCCAACGTCCTGACTTTC
CASSLGFETSSGANVLTF
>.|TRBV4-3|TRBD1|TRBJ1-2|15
TGCGCCAGCAGCCAAGAGCCCAGGGGGCATGGTGGCTACACCTTC
CASSQEPRGHGGYTF
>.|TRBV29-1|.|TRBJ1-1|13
TGCAGCGTTGAAGCGTCCCCAGGCACTGAAGCTTTCTTT
CSVEASPGTEAFF
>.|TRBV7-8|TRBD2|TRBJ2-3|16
TGTGCCAGCAGCTTATTCCGGCGGGGGAATACAGATACGCAGTATTTT
CASSLFRRGNTDTQYF
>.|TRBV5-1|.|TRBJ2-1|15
TGCGCCAGCAGCTCGGGCGGTGTATCCTACAATGAGCAGTTCTTC
CASSSGGVSYNEQFF
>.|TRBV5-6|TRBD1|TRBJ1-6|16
TGTGCCAGCAGCTTGGGAGGGGGCGCCTATAATTCACCCCTCCACTTT
CASSLGGGAYNSPLHF
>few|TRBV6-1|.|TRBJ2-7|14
TGTGCCAGCACCCCGGTGGGGGGGCGCGGCGAGCAGTACTTC
CASTPVGGRGEQYF
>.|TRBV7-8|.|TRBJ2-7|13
TGTGCCAGCAGCCTTGGTTACGCCTACGAGCAGTACTTC
CASSLGYAYEQYF
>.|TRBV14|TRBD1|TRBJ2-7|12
TGTGCCAGCAGAGGGACAGGGGGCGAGCAGTACTTC
CASRGTGGEQYF
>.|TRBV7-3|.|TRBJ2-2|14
TGTGCCAGCAGCCAGGACCGGAACACCGGGGAGCTGTTTTTT
CASSQDRNTGELFF
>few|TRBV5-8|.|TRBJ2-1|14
TGTGCCAGCAGCTTGGACACCTCCTACAATGAGCAGTTCTTC
CASSLDTSYNEQFF
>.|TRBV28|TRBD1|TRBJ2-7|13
TGTGCCAGCCTCGAGGGGGCAACCTACGAGCAGTACTTC
CASLEGATYEQYF
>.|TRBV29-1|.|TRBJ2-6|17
TGCAGCGTTGAGTCCGGGGACCCAGGCTCTGGGGCCAACGTCCTGACTTTC
CSVESGDPGSGANVLTF
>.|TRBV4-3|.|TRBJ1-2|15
TGCGCCAGCAGCCAGAACCGGGACCCACGGCATGGCTACACCTTC
CASSQNRDPRHGYTF
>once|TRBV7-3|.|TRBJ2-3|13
TGTGCCAGCAGCTCAAGGGGTCCAGATACGCAGTATTTT
CASSSRGPDTQYF
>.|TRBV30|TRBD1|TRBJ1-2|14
TGTGCCTGGAGACGCCCGGGACAGTACTATGGCTACACCTTC
CAWRRPGQYYGYTF
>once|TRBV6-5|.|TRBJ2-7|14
TGTGCCAGTAAGCGGGCAGCCGGTTCTAACGAGCAGTACTTC
CASKRAAGSNEQYF
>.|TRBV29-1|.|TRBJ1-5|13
TGCAGCGCCCAGGAGAATAGCAATCAGCCCCAGCATTTT
CSAQENSNQPQHF
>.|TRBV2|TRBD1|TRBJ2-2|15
TGTGCCAGCAGTGAAGAACAGGGGGACGCCGGGGAGCTGTTTTTT
CASSEEQGDAGELFF
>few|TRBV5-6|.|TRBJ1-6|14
TGTGCCAGCAGCGTGGGACTCCCTAATTCACCCCTCCACTTT
CASSVGLPNSPLHF
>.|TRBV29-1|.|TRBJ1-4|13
TGCAGCGTTGAGGCGGGGGCTAATGAAAAACTGTTTTTT
CSVEAGANEKLFF
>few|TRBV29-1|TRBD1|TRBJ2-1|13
TGCAGCGTAGGTGGACAGGGTTATCGTGAGCAGTTCTTC
CSVGGQGYREQFF
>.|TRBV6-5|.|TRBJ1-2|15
TGTGCCAGCAGCTACAGTCGGGACAACCCGGATGGCTACACCTTC
CASSYSRDNPDGYTF
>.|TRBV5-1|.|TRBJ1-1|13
TGCGCCAGCAGCGCCGGGGGTGACACTGAAGCTTTCTTT
CASSAGGDTEAFF
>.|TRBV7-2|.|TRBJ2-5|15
TGTGCCAGCAGCTTCCAACAGGGGGGGCAAGAGACCCAGTACTTC
CASSFQQGGQETQYF
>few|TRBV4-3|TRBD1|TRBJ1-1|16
TGCGCCAGCAGCCAAGGAAGCGGCACGGGACAGACCAAAGCTTTCTTT
CASSQGSGTGQTKAFF
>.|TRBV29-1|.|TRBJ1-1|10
TGCAGCGTATCGAACACTGAAGCTTTCTTT
CSVSNTEAFF
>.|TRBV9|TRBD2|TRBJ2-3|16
TGTGCCAGCAGCGTAGTTGCGGGGGGGCATGGAGATACGCAGTATTTT
CASSVVAGGHGDTQYF
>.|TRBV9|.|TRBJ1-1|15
TGTGCCAGCAGCGTAGGGAGAGGGAGATGGGCTGAAGCTTTCTTT
CASSVGRGRWAEAFF
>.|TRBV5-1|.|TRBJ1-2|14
TGCGCCAGCAGCCTTGGGAGCAGGGCTGACGGCTACACCTTC
CASSLGSRADGYTF
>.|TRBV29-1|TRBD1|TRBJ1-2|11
TGCAGCGTTTTTGGACAGGAGGGCTACACCTTC
CSVFGQEGYTF
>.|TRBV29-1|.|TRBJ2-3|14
TGCAGCGTTGAAGAGGGGACTGGAAAAGATACGCAGTATTTT
CSVEEGTGKDTQYF
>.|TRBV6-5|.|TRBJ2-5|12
TGTGCCAGCAGAACGGCACAAGAGACCCAGTACTTC
CASRTAQETQYF
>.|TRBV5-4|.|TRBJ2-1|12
TGTGCCAGCAGCTTGGACAGTAATGAGCAGTTCTTC
CASSLDSNEQFF